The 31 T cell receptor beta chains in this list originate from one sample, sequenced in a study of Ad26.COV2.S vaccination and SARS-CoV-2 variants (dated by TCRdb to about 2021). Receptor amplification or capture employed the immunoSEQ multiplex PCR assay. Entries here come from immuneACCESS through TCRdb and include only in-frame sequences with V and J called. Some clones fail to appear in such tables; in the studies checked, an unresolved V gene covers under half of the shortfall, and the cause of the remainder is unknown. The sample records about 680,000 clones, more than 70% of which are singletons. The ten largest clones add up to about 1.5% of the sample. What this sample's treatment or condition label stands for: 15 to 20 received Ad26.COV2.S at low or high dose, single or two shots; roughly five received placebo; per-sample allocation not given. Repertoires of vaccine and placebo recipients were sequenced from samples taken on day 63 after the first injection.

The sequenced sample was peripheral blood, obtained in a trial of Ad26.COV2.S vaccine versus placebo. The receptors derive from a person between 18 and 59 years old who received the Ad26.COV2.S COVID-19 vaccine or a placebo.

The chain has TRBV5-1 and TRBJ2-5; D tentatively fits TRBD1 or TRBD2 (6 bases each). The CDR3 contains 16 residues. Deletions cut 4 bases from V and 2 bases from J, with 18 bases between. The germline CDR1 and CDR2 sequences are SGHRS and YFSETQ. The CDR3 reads CASSPGAGYTQETQYF. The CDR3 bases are TGCGCCAGCAGCCCGGGGGCGGGATACACGCAAGAGACCCAGTACTTC.

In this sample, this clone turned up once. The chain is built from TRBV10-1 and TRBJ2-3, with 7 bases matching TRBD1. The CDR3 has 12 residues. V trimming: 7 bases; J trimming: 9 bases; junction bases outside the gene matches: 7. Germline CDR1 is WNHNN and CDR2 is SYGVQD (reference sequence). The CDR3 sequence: CASKQGIGTQYF. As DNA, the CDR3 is TGCGCCAGCAAACAGGGGATCGGCACGCAGTATTTT.

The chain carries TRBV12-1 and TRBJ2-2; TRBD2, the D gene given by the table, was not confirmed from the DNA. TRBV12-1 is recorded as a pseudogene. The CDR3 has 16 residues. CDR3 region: CASSPHSGGSTGELFF. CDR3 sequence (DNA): TGTGCCAGCAGCCCTCATAGCGGGGGTAGCACCGGGGAGCTGTTTTTT.

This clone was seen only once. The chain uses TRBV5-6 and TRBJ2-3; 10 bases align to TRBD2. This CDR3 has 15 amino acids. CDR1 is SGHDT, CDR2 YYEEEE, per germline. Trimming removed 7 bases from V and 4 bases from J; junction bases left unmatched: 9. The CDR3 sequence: CASGDASGSADTQYF. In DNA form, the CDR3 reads TGTGCCAGCGGGGACGCTAGCGGGAGTGCAGATACGCAGTATTTT.

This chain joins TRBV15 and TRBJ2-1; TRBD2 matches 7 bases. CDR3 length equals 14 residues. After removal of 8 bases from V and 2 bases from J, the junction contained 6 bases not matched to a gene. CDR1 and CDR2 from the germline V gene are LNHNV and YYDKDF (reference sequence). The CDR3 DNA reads TGTGCCACCCTAAGCGGGAACCCCTACAATGAGCAGTTCTTC. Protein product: CATLSGNPYNEQFF.

The CDR3 loop reads CASSYPGPGVVTEAFF. DNA of the CDR3: TGTGCCAGCAGTTATCCCGGGCCGGGGGTCGTCACTGAAGCTTTCTTT. The chain couples TRBV6-2 or TRBV6-3 to TRBJ1-1; D is perhaps TRBD1 (5 bases). This CDR3 is 16 amino acids long. Germline lookup yields CDR1 MNHEY and CDR2 SVGEGT. V lost 3 bases, J lost 4 bases, and 18 bases lay in between.

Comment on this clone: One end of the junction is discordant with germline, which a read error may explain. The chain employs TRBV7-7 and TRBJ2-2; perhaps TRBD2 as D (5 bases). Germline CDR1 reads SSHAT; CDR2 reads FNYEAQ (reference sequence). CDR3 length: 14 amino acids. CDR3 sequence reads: CASSLVSSSGELFF. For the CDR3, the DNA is TGTGCTAGCAGCTTAGTCTCTAGCTCCGGGGAGCTGTTTTTT. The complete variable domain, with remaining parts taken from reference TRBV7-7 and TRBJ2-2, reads GAGVSQSPRYKVTKRGQDVTLRCDPISSHATLYWYQQALGQGPEFLTYFNYEAQPDKSGLPSDRFSAERPEGSISTLTIQRTEQRDSAMYRCASSLVSSSGELFFGEGSRLTVL.

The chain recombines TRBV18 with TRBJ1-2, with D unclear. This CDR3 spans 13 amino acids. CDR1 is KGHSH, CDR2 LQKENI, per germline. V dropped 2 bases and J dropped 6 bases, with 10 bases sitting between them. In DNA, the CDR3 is TGTGCCAGCTCACCATCAGGTCTGGATGGCTACACCTTC. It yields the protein CASSPSGLDGYTF.

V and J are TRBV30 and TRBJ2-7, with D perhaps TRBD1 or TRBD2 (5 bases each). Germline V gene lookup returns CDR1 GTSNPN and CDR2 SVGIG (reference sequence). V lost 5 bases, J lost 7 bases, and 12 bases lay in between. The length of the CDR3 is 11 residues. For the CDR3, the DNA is TGTGCCTGGGGTCAGGGACGTGAGCAGTACTTC. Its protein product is CAWGQGREQYF.

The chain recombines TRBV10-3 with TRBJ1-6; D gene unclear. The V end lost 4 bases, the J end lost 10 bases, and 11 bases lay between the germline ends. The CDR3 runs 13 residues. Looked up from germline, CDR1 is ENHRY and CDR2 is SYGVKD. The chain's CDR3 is CAISGEGNSPLHF. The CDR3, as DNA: TGTGCCATCAGTGGGGAGGGAAACTCACCCCTCCACTTT.

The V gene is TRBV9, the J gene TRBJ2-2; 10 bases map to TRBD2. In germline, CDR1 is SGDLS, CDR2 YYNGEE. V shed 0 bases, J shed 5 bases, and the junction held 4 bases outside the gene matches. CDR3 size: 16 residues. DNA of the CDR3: TGTGCCAGCAGCGTAGACCTAGCGGGGGTAACCGGGGAGCTGTTTTTT. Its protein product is CASSVDLAGVTGELFF.

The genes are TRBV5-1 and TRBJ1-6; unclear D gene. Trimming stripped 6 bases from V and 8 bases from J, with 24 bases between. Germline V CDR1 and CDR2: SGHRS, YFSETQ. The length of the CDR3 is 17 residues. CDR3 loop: CASNVMTGGEYYSPLHF. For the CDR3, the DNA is TGCGCCAGCAATGTCATGACGGGAGGTGAGTATTATTCACCCCTCCACTTT.

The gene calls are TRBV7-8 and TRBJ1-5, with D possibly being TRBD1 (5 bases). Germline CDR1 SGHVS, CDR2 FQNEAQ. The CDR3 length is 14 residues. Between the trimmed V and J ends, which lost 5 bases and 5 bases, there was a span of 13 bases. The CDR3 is CASSPGTRDQPQHF. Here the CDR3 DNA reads TGTGCCAGCAGCCCCGGGACGAGAGATCAGCCCCAGCATTTT.

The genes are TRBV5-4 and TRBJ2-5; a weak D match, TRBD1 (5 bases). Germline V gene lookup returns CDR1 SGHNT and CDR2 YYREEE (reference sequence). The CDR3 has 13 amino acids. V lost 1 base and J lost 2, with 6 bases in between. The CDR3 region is CASSLPGQETQYF. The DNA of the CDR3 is TGTGCCAGCAGCTTGCCAGGGCAAGAGACCCAGTACTTC.

The CDR3 sequence: CASSDRGWDYGYTF. CDR3 DNA sequence: TGTGCCAGCTCGGACAGGGGTTGGGACTATGGCTACACCTTC. The chain recombines TRBV19 with TRBJ1-2; TRBD1 agrees at 9 bases. The CDR3 sequence is 14 residues long. Unmatched junction bases numbered 8, after V lost 9 bases and J lost 3 bases. In germline, CDR1 is LNHDA, CDR2 SQIVND (reference sequence).

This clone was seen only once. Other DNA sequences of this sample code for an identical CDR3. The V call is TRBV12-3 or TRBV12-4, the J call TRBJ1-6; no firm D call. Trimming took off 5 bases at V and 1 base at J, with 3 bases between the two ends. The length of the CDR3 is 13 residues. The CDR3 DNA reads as TGTGCCAGCAGTCGTTCCTATAATTCACCCCTCCACTTT. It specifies CASSRSYNSPLHF.

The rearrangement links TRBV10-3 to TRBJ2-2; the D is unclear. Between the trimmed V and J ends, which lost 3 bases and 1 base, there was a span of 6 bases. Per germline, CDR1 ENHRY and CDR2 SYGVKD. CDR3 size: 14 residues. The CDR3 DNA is TGTGCCATCAGTGAACAGCAGAACACCGGGGAGCTGTTTTTT. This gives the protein CAISEQQNTGELFF.

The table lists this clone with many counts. CDR3 DNA sequence: TGTGCCAGCAGACCCGGACAGGGGGCTGAGACCCAGTACTTC. It encodes CASRPGQGAETQYF. The chain combines TRBV6-5 with TRBJ2-5; 11 bases map to TRBD1. Trimming took 6 bases from V and 5 from J; bases not matched to a gene: 5. CDR3 size: 14 residues. Germline CDR1 reads MNHEY; CDR2 reads SVGAGI.

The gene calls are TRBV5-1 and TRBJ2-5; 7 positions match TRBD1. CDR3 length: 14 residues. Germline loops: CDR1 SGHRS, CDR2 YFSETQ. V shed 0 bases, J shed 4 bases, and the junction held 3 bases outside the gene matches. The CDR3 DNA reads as TGCGCCAGCAGCTTGGGACAGGGAGTAGAGACCCAGTACTTC. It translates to CASSLGQGVETQYF.

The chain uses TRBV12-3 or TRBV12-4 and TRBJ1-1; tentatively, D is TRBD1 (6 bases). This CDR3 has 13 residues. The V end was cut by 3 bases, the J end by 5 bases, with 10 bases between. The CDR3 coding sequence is TGTGCCAGCAGTTTGGTGGGGGCGACTGAAGCTTTCTTT. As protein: CASSLVGATEAFF.

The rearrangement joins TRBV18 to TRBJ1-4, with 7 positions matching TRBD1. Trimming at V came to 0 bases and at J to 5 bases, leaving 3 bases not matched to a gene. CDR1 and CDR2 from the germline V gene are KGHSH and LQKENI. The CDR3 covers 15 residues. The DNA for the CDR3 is TGTGCCAGCTCACCACCGGGACAGATGAATGAAAAACTGTTTTTT. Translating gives CASSPPGQMNEKLFF.

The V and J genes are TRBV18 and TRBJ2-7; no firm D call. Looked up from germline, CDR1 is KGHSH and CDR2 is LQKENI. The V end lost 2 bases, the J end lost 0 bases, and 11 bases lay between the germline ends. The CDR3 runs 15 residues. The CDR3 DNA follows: TGTGCCAGCTCACCAATGGCAGATGCCTCCTACGAGCAGTACTTC. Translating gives CASSPMADASYEQYF.

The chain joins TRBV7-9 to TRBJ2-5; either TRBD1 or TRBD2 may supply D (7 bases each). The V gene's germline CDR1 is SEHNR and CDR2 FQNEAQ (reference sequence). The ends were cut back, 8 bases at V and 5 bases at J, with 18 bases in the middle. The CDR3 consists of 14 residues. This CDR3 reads CASSIQGGRETQYF. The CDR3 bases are TGTGCCAGCTCCATCCAGGGGGGGCGGGAGACCCAGTACTTC. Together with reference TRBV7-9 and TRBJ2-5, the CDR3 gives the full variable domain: DTGVSQNPRHKITKRGQNVTFRCDPISEHNRLYWYRQTLGQGPEFLTYFQNEAQLEKSRLLSDRFSAERPKGSFSTLEIQRTEQGDSAMYLCASSIQGGRETQYFGPGTRLLVL.

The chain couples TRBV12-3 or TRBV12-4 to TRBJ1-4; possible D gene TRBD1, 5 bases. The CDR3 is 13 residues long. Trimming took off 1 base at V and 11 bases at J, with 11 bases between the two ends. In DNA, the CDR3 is TGTGCCAGCAGTTTAGGGGACCTGGGGAAACTGTTTTTT. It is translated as CASSLGDLGKLFF.

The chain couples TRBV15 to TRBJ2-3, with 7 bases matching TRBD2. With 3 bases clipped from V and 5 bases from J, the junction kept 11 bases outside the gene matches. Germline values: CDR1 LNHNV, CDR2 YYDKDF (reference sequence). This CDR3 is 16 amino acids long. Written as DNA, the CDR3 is TGTGCCACCAGCAGGGAGGGAGGGGTCTTTGGAGATACGCAGTATTTT. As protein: CATSREGGVFGDTQYF. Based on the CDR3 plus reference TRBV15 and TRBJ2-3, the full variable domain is DAMVIQNPRYQVTQFGKPVTLSCSQTLNHNVMYWYQQKSSQAPKLLFHYYDKDFNNEADTPDNFQSRRPNTSFCFLDIRSPGLGDTAMYLCATSREGGVFGDTQYFGPGTRLTVL.

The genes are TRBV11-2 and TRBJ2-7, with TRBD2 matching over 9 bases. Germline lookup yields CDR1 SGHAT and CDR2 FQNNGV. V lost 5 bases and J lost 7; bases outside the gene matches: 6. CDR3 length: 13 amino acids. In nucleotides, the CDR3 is TGTGCCAGCAGCCCCTCTACTAGCGGGGAGCAGTACTTC. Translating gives CASSPSTSGEQYF.

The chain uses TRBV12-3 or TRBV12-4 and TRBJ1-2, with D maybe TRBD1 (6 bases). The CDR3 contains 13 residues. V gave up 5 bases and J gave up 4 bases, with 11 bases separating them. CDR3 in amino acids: CASSQGNGYGYTF. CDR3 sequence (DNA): TGTGCCAGCAGTCAGGGGAACGGCTATGGCTACACCTTC.

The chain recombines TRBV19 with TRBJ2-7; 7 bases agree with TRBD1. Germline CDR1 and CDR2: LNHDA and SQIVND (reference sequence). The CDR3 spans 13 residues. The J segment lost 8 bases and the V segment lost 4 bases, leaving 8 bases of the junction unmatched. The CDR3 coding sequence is TGTGCCAGTAGTACGGACAGGTTTGACAAGCAGTACTTC. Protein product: CASSTDRFDKQYF.

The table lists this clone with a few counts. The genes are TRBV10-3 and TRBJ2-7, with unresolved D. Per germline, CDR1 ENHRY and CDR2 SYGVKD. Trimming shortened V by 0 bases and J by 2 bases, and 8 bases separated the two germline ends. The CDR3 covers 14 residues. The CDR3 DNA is TGTGCCATCAGTGAGTCTTCGCGGACCTACGAGCAGTACTTC. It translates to CAISESSRTYEQYF.

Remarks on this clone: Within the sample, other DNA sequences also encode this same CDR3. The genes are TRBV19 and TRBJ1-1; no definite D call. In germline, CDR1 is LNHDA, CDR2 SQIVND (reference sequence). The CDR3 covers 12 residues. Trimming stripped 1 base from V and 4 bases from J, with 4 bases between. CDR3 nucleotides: TGTGCCAGTAGTATAGGGGTCACTGAAGCTTTCTTT. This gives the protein CASSIGVTEAFF.

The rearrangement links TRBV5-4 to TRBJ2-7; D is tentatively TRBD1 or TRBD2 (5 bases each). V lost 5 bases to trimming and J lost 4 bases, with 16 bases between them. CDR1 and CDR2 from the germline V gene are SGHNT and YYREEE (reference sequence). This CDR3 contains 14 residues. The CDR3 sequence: CASSRPGRTYEQYF. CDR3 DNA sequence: TGTGCCAGCAGTCGGCCGGGACGGACATACGAGCAGTACTTC.